Given below is one T cell receptor (beta chain) in context. Its specificity is not known. The sample belongs to a study of T cell responses to AZD1222 COVID-19 vaccine. The overall study: Pooling covered second doses at about 4 or about 12 weeks.

Using immunoSEQ multiplex PCR, the repertoire was profiled, and TCRdb retains in-frame clones only, with some absent. The sample shows over 100,000 clones, 89% of them seen only once. The study's findings and limits: Increases in Spike-specific TCR breadth and depth were seen after two AZD1222 doses.

The CDR3 covers 11 residues. The ends were cut back, 5 bases at V and 7 bases at J, with 6 bases in the middle. Germline loops: CDR1 MNHEY, CDR2 SVGAGI. The receptor comes from an adult in good health. V usage is TRBV6-5 and J usage is TRBJ2-1, with D possibly TRBD2 on 5 matching bases. Sequenced here: peripheral blood, sampled on day 0 of AZD1222 vaccination. The DNA for the CDR3 is TGTGCCAGCAGTCGGGGAAATGAGCAGTTCTTC. It is translated as CASSRGNEQFF.